This TCR beta chain was profiled in a study of cytomegalovirus exposure and HLA in healthy donors. The primer mix had 60 Vbeta and 13 Jbeta primers. The method was immunoSEQ multiplex PCR; TCRdb's version includes in-frame clones alone and lacks a portion of them. The sample carries over 100,000 clones, roughly 80% recorded once. As regards this clone: What it recognizes is unknown.

Per the germline V gene, CDR1 is SGDLS and CDR2 is YYNGEE. This CDR3 is 13 amino acids long. Trimming took off 3 bases at V and 7 bases at J, with 14 bases between the two ends. Study conclusions and caveats: Analysis was carried out at a later point, and it linked a missense DCLRE1C variant to TCR beta V- and J-gene trimming.

The TCR originated in a woman aged 40 to 50 in good health and CMV-seronegative. This chain uses TRBV9 with TRBJ2-7; perhaps TRBD2 as D (6 bases). Sample: PBMCs. The CDR3 is CASSARPEGEQYF. CDR3 DNA: TGTGCCAGCAGCGCTAGACCGGAGGGTGAGCAGTACTTC.